The entry below describes one TCR beta chain. The sample belongs to a study of blood T cell repertoires in COVID-19. Assay: immunoSEQ multiplex PCR; the TCRdb copy retains only in-frame clones and omits some. The sample has under 300,000 clones, around nine tenths seen once. V was trimmed by 0 bases and J by 4 bases, leaving 12 bases between them. CDR1 LGHDT and CDR2 YNNKEL come from the germline V gene (reference sequence). The CDR3 has 15 residues. The chain combines TRBV3-1 (or the pseudogene TRBV3-2) with TRBJ1-2, with D perhaps matching TRBD1 (6 bases). Sequencing used PBMCs or T cells enriched from blood (not recorded which). The TCR was taken from a woman in her sixties in a cohort exposed to, infected with or recovered from COVID-19 (not recorded which). CDR3 sequence (DNA): TGTGCCAGCAGCCAAGAGGGGGGGCGCAGCTATGGCTACACCTTC. This gives the protein CASSQEGGRSYGYTF.